These T cell receptor beta chains were read from a single sample in a study of high-grade serous ovarian cancer treatment subgroups. Data came from immunoSEQ multiplex PCR; TCRdb stores just in-frame clones and leaves some out. Here the sample spans more than 2,500 clones, over 70% being singletons. The sequenced material came from tumor tissue. These receptors were collected from a human donor with high-grade serous ovarian cancer. The CDR3 runs from the conserved cysteine through the conserved F or W. Each record gives: D gene, V gene, J gene, clone size, CDR3 DNA, CDR3 protein. A D gene is named only where the DNA matches it firmly. Clone size is stated in some rows and not others, as once, few, many or a class when expanded.

D: NA
V: TRBV6-6
J: TRBJ1-1
size: NA
DNA: TGTGCCAGCAGTTATGGGACGAGGGGGAACACTGAAGCTTTCTTT
CDR3: CASSYGTRGNTEAFF

D: NA
V: TRBV6-1
J: TRBJ1-4
size: NA
DNA: TGTGCCAGCAGTGAAACCGAGAATGAAAAACTGTTTTTT
CDR3: CASSETENEKLFF

D: NA
V: TRBV21-1
J: TRBJ2-2
size: few
DNA: TGTGCCAGCAGCAAATGGGGACAGGGTCTGGGAACCGGGGAGCTGTTTTTT
CDR3: CASSKWGQGLGTGELFF

D: NA
V: TRBV28
J: TRBJ2-7
size: NA
DNA: TGTGCCAGCAGTCCCCCCGGGACTCCCATCTACGAGCAGTACTTC
CDR3: CASSPPGTPIYEQYF

D: TRBD2
V: TRBV6-6
J: TRBJ2-5
size: NA
DNA: TGTGCCAGCACCTTCCTGTCGGGGGGAGGAGAGACCCAGTACTTC
CDR3: CASTFLSGGGETQYF

D: NA
V: TRBV28
J: TRBJ2-2
size: NA
DNA: TGTGCCAGCAGTCCACCCGGGCGGCCCACCGGGGAGCTGTTTTTT
CDR3: CASSPPGRPTGELFF

D: NA
V: TRBV7-9
J: TRBJ1-4
size: NA
DNA: TGTGCCAGCAGCTTAGGTGTGGGGGAGACTGCAACTAATGAAAAACTGTTTTTT
CDR3: CASSLGVGETATNEKLFF

D: NA
V: TRBV28
J: TRBJ2-5
size: few
DNA: TGTGCCAGCAGTTTCCCCGGACTACCCCCAGAGACCCAGTACTTC
CDR3: CASSFPGLPPETQYF

D: TRBD2
V: TRBV10-3
J: TRBJ2-1
size: NA
DNA: TGTGCCATCAGTGACCCCGGGACTAACTACAATGAGCAGTTCTTC
CDR3: CAISDPGTNYNEQFF

D: NA
V: TRBV5-1
J: TRBJ2-7
size: few
DNA: TGCGCCAGCAGCTCCAACGAAGGGGGTGCGTCCTACGAGCAGTACTTC
CDR3: CASSSNEGGASYEQYF

D: NA
V: TRBV28
J: TRBJ2-3
size: NA
DNA: TGTGCCAGCAGTAACCCCGGGACTCCCGCAGATACGCAGTATTTT
CDR3: CASSNPGTPADTQYF

D: NA
V: TRBV4-2
J: TRBJ2-2
size: once
DNA: TGTGCCAGCAGTCCGTTTCTAGCAGAGATCGGGGAGCTGTTTTTT
CDR3: CASSPFLAEIGELFF

D: NA
V: TRBV5-8
J: TRBJ1-3
size: NA
DNA: TGTGCCAGCAGCCCATTAACCGATGGAAACACCATATATTTT
CDR3: CASSPLTDGNTIYF

D: NA
V: TRBV7-9
J: TRBJ1-1
size: few
DNA: TGTGCCAGCAGCTTGGACAGTGAAGCTTTCTTT
CDR3: CASSLDSEAFF

D: NA
V: TRBV28
J: TRBJ2-3
size: NA
DNA: TGTGCCAGCAGTTTACAGGGGTTTCCGGGGGATACGCAGTATTTT
CDR3: CASSLQGFPGDTQYF

D: TRBD2
V: TRBV18
J: TRBJ2-7
size: NA
DNA: TGTGCCAGCTCACCCGGGAGGGGCCATAAGTACGAGCAGTACTTC
CDR3: CASSPGRGHKYEQYF

D: NA
V: TRBV15
J: TRBJ2-7
size: few
DNA: TGTGCCACCAGCAGAGATTATGGCCCTTCCGGGGTCCCCTACGAGCAGTACTTC
CDR3: CATSRDYGPSGVPYEQYF

D: NA
V: TRBV2
J: TRBJ2-2
size: NA
DNA: TGTGCCAGCAGTGAAGGTTCAGGGGTCACCGGGGAGCTGTTTTTT
CDR3: CASSEGSGVTGELFF

D: TRBD1
V: TRBV6-5
J: TRBJ2-5
size: NA
DNA: TGTGCCAGCAGTAACAGGGGGCGGGGAGAGACCCAGTACTTC
CDR3: CASSNRGRGETQYF

D: NA
V: TRBV27
J: TRBJ2-5
size: NA
DNA: TGTGCCAGCAGTTTATGGGGAGGGGGGGGCTCCCAAGAGACCCAGTACTTC
CDR3: CASSLWGGGGSQETQYF

D: TRBD1
V: TRBV10-3
J: TRBJ2-7
size: few
DNA: TGTGCCATCAGGGGGACAGGGGGCTACGAGCAGTACTTC
CDR3: CAIRGTGGYEQYF

D: NA
V: TRBV30
J: TRBJ2-7
size: NA
DNA: TGTGCCTGGAGTGGGTACGCAGGGACTTTCTCCTACGAGCAGTACTTC
CDR3: CAWSGYAGTFSYEQYF

D: NA
V: TRBV5-4
J: TRBJ2-6
size: NA
DNA: TGTGCCAGCTCCCTGGGAACATCTGGGGCCAACGTCCTGACTTTC
CDR3: CASSLGTSGANVLTF

D: NA
V: TRBV28
J: TRBJ2-6
size: once
DNA: TGTGCCAGCAGTCCTCCGGGACACCTCTCTGGGGCCAACGTCCTGACTTTC
CDR3: CASSPPGHLSGANVLTF

D: TRBD1
V: TRBV5-4
J: TRBJ1-1
size: NA
DNA: TGTGCCAGCAGCAATGCAGGGGGTACTGAAGCTTTCTTT
CDR3: CASSNAGGTEAFF

D: NA
V: TRBV23-1
J: TRBJ1-5
size: NA
DNA: TGCGCCAGCAGTCACGGAATGGGCAGGCGGCAGGGGCAGCCCCAGCATTTT
CDR3: CASSHGMGRRQGQPQHF

D: NA
V: TRBV28
J: TRBJ1-2
size: NA
DNA: TGTGCCAGCTCCCAGGGATACTATGGCTACACCTTC
CDR3: CASSQGYYGYTF

D: TRBD1
V: TRBV15
J: TRBJ1-4
size: NA
DNA: TGTGCCACCAGCAGAGAGGGACAGGGGAATGAAAAACTGTTTTTT
CDR3: CATSREGQGNEKLFF

D: NA
V: TRBV5-6
J: TRBJ2-1
size: once
DNA: TGTGCCAGCAGCCCCGGGACCGCCTACAATGAGCAGTTCTTC
CDR3: CASSPGTAYNEQFF

D: NA
V: TRBV14
J: TRBJ2-3
size: NA
DNA: TGTGCCAGCAGACGACAGAGCACAGATACGCAGTATTTT
CDR3: CASRRQSTDTQYF

D: NA
V: TRBV12-5
J: TRBJ1-1
size: NA
DNA: TGTGCTAGTGGGGGGGGACTGCTGAACACTGAAGCTTTCTTT
CDR3: CASGGGLLNTEAFF

D: NA
V: TRBV19
J: TRBJ1-2
size: NA
DNA: TGTGCCAGTAGTATTCCTCAGGGACCTAACTATGGCTACACCTTC
CDR3: CASSIPQGPNYGYTF

D: NA
V: TRBV29-1
J: TRBJ1-3
size: NA
DNA: TGCAGCGTTGAACCCGACACCTCTGGAAACACCATATATTTT
CDR3: CSVEPDTSGNTIYF

D: NA
V: TRBV5-1
J: TRBJ1-1
size: NA
DNA: TGCGCCAGCAGTGTGCCCTCCACTGAAGCTTTCTTT
CDR3: CASSVPSTEAFF

D: TRBD1
V: TRBV10-3
J: TRBJ1-5
size: NA
DNA: TGTGCCATCAGTGGGACAGGGGATAGCAATCAGCCCCAGCATTTT
CDR3: CAISGTGDSNQPQHF

D: TRBD2
V: TRBV7-2
J: TRBJ2-7
size: NA
DNA: TGTGCCAGCAGCTTAGAACCGCTAGCGGGATACGAGCAGTACTTC
CDR3: CASSLEPLAGYEQYF

D: NA
V: TRBV29-1
J: TRBJ1-1
size: NA
DNA: TGCAGCGTTGAAGATCAGTCCCGAGGGGCTTTCTTT
CDR3: CSVEDQSRGAFF

D: NA
V: TRBV28
J: TRBJ2-5
size: NA
DNA: TGTGCCAGCAGCCCTGTCGGGGATACGGAGACCCAGTACTTC
CDR3: CASSPVGDTETQYF

D: NA
V: TRBV6-5
J: TRBJ2-2
size: few
DNA: TGTGCCAGCAGTTACTCGAAACTCACCGGGGAGCTGTTTTTT
CDR3: CASSYSKLTGELFF

D: NA
V: TRBV5-1
J: TRBJ2-3
size: NA
DNA: TGCGCCAGCAGTCAAGGGACGGACCGCACAGATACGCAGTATTTT
CDR3: CASSQGTDRTDTQYF

D: NA
V: TRBV5-1
J: TRBJ2-5
size: NA
DNA: TGCGCCAGCAGCTTGGGGCAGGGCTTATTCGGGACCCAGTACTTC
CDR3: CASSLGQGLFGTQYF